One and the same sample provided the 11 T cell receptor beta chains below, sequenced in a study of cytomegalovirus exposure and HLA in healthy donors. PCR employed 60 Vbeta and 13 Jbeta primers. TCRdb keeps only in-frame clones here, not all; method: immunoSEQ multiplex PCR. The table lists 150,000 to 200,000 clones. Sequenced material: PBMCs. The receptors stem from a woman aged 18-30 years in good health and CMV-seropositive.

The J gene is TRBJ2-4, the V gene TRBV5-4, with TRBD1 matching 10 bases. The CDR3 has 15 residues. V was clipped by 1 base and J by 8 bases; unmatched bases: 6. Germline CDR1 SGHNT, CDR2 YYREEE (reference sequence). The CDR3 DNA sequence: TGTGCCAGCAGCTTGATCGGGACAGGGGTTGACATTCAGTACTTC. This translates into CASSLIGTGVDIQYF.

The chain couples TRBV7-8 to TRBJ2-5; D gene unclear. The CDR3 has 16 residues. Germline V CDR1 and CDR2: SGHVS, FQNEAQ. V lost 0 bases, J lost 5 bases, and 16 bases lay in between. The CDR3 DNA follows: TGTGCCAGCAGCTTAGCGGTGGCCACCCCTAGGGAGACCCAGTACTTC. Encoded protein: CASSLAVATPRETQYF.

Here the CDR3 reads CASSLTGNSNEKLFF. In nucleotides, the CDR3 is TGTGCCAGCAGTTTAACAGGAAACTCTAATGAAAAACTGTTTTTT. The rearrangement uses TRBV2 and TRBJ1-4, with D tentatively TRBD1 (5 bases). The CDR3 covers 15 residues. The ends were cut back, 5 bases at V and 3 bases at J, with 13 bases in the middle. The germline gives CDR1 SNHLY, CDR2 FYNNEI. Combining the CDR3 with reference TRBV2 and TRBJ1-4 gives the whole variable domain EPEVTQTPSHQVTQMGQEVILRCVPISNHLYFYWYRQILGQKVEFLVSFYNNEISEKSEIFDDQFSVERPDGSNFTLKIRSTKLEDSAMYFCASSLTGNSNEKLFFGSGTQLSVL.

This rearrangement joins TRBV6-5 to TRBJ2-5, with D perhaps TRBD1 (5 bases). Between the trimmed V and J ends, which lost 0 bases and 1 base, there was a span of 6 bases. There are 14 residues in the CDR3. The germline CDR1 and CDR2 sequences are MNHEY and SVGAGI. In nucleotides, the CDR3 is TGTGCCAGCAGTTACTCCAGGGTCCAAGAGACCCAGTACTTC. This codes for CASSYSRVQETQYF.

V and J are TRBV19 and TRBJ1-3; tentatively, D is TRBD1 (6 bases). CDR3 length: 14 amino acids. Germline CDR1 LNHDA, CDR2 SQIVND (reference sequence). V was cut by 9 bases and J by 0 bases, with 12 bases left in between. CDR3: CASNDRFSGNTIYF. DNA for the CDR3: TGTGCCAGCAACGACAGGTTCTCTGGAAACACCATATATTTT.

This sequence joins TRBV7-6 and TRBJ2-1; 13 bases fit TRBD2. The V gene end was trimmed by 5 bases and the J gene end by 5 bases; junction bases not matched to a gene: 3. The CDR3 is made up of 15 amino acids. CDR1 is SGHVS, CDR2 FNYEAQ, per germline. The CDR3 DNA reads TGTGCCAGCAGCACTAGCGGGAGGGCCAACAATGAGCAGTTCTTC. Amino acid sequence: CASSTSGRANNEQFF.

The rearrangement joins TRBV30 to TRBJ1-1, with D hard to call. V shed 0 bases and J shed 8 bases, with 7 bases lying between them. The CDR3 totals 11 residues. CDR1 is GTSNPN, CDR2 SVGIG, per germline (reference sequence). This CDR3 is CAWSVRKEAFF. CDR3 sequence (DNA): TGTGCCTGGAGTGTGAGAAAGGAAGCTTTCTTT.

V usage is TRBV28 and J usage is TRBJ1-5; D call uncertain. Germline CDR1 reads MDHEN; CDR2 reads SYDVKM. The ends were cut back, 2 bases at V and 4 bases at J, with 3 bases in the middle. This CDR3 is built from 12 residues. CDR3 region: CASSLVNQPQHF. Written as DNA, the CDR3 is TGTGCCAGCAGTTTAGTAAATCAGCCCCAGCATTTT.

The chain is built from TRBV6-5 and TRBJ2-3; D is perhaps TRBD1 (5 bases). Per germline, CDR1 MNHEY and CDR2 SVGAGI. V shed 0 bases and J shed 1 base, with 8 bases lying between them. The CDR3 consists of 15 residues. The CDR3: CASSYSGLRTDTQYF. DNA for the CDR3: TGTGCCAGCAGTTACTCGGGGCTCCGCACAGATACGCAGTATTTT.

Of note for this clone: Sequence at one end of the junction differs from germline and may be a read error. The V gene is TRBV7-7, the J gene TRBJ2-1, with 11 bases fitting TRBD2. Germline CDR1 SSHAT, CDR2 FNYEAQ (reference sequence). The CDR3 runs 14 residues. CDR3 nucleotide sequence: TGTGCTAGCAGCGGCCAGGGACTAGCGGATGAGCAGTTCTTC. Translating it yields CASSGQGLADEQFF.

The chain carries TRBV30 and TRBJ1-2; maybe TRBD1 (5 bases). Germline V lookup: CDR1 GTSNPN, CDR2 SVGIG (reference sequence). Trimming removed 0 bases at V and 4 bases at J, with 15 bases between. The length of the CDR3 is 15 residues. The CDR3 coding sequence is TGTGCCTGGAGTGTAGGAGGGGAAAGAGGCTATGGCTACACCTTC. It specifies CAWSVGGERGYGYTF.